Following are 9 T cell receptor beta chains from one sample sequenced in a study of blood T cell repertoires in COVID-19. This table comes from immunoSEQ multiplex PCR, and its TCRdb copy is limited to in-frame clones, with some not included. Here the sample spans over 200,000 clones, about 89% being singletons. The sample consisted of peripheral blood. These TCRs come from a man aged 40-49 years who had recovered from COVID-19.

This clone has only a few counts. The V call is TRBV7-6, the J call TRBJ2-7, with TRBD2 matching over 8 bases. Germline V gene sequence: CDR1 SGHVS, CDR2 FNYEAQ. Unmatched junction bases numbered 7, after V lost 2 bases and J lost 4 bases. The CDR3 sequence is 15 residues long. CDR3 loop: CASSLLAGGRYEQYF. The DNA of the CDR3 is TGTGCCAGCAGCTTACTGGCGGGGGGCCGGTACGAGCAGTACTTC.

This clone was seen more than once but under ten times. The V gene is TRBV29-1, the J gene TRBJ1-4, with a tentative D call TRBD1 (5 bases). The CDR3 runs to 14 residues. Trimming left V 6 bases short and J 5 bases short, with 16 bases between. Looked up from germline, CDR1 is SQVTM and CDR2 is ANQGSEA. CDR3 sequence: CSVMMGRQNEKLFF. The CDR3 nucleotides read TGCAGCGTGATGATGGGGCGCCAAAATGAAAAACTGTTTTTT.

The chain joins TRBV6-5 to TRBJ1-4; 9 bases are shared with TRBD1. Trimming at V came to 5 bases and at J to 7 bases, leaving 5 bases not matched to a gene. CDR3 length: 14 residues. The germline V gene has CDR1 MNHEY and CDR2 SVGAGI. In DNA form, the CDR3 reads TGTGCCAGCAGTAACAGGGGGCGGACTGAAAAACTGTTTTTT. Translated: CASSNRGRTEKLFF.

V and J are TRBV19 and TRBJ1-2, with D uncertain. Trimming cost V 3 bases and J 0 bases, with 11 bases left between them. The CDR3 extends over 15 amino acids. Germline CDR1 is LNHDA and CDR2 is SQIVND (reference sequence). CDR3 sequence reads: CASSIIQTTNYGYTF. The CDR3 DNA sequence: TGTGCCAGTAGTATCATACAAACGACTAACTATGGCTACACCTTC.

J is TRBJ2-5 and V is TRBV14; TRBD1 agrees at 8 bases. The CDR3 covers 14 residues. The V gene's germline CDR1 is SGHDN and CDR2 FVKESK. V lost 4 bases, J lost 6 bases, and 7 bases stayed unmatched. For the CDR3, the DNA is TGTGCCAGCAGCCCTACCCAGGGGGCGAAGACCCAGTACTTC. Its protein product is CASSPTQGAKTQYF.

The chain joins TRBV19 to TRBJ2-7; D call uncertain. This CDR3 comprises 14 residues. CDR1 and CDR2 (germline): LNHDA, SQIVND (reference sequence). V was pared by 5 bases and J by 4 bases, with 15 bases between. CDR3 region: CASSRTGMTYEQYF. CDR3 nucleotide sequence: TGTGCCAGTAGTCGAACCGGAATGACTTACGAGCAGTACTTC.

The chain links TRBV4-2 to TRBJ2-3, with a weak D call TRBD2 (6 bases). Trimming took off 8 bases at V and 4 bases at J, with 16 bases between the two ends. The CDR3 is 14 amino acids. Germline CDR1 LGHNA, CDR2 YNFKEQ. CDR3: CASRREGDSDTQYF. CDR3 nucleotide sequence: TGTGCCAGCCGACGAGAAGGGGACTCAGATACGCAGTATTTT.

The CDR3 bases are TGTGCCACCAGCAGTCTTGCGGGAGGGCCACATGAGCAGTTCTTC. This gives the protein CATSSLAGGPHEQFF. J is TRBJ2-1 and V is TRBV15; 9 bases agree with TRBD2. CDR3 length: 15 residues. V was pared by 3 bases and J by 8 bases, with 8 bases of the junction left unmatched. Per germline, CDR1 LNHNV and CDR2 YYDKDF (reference sequence).

V gene TRBV9 combines with J gene TRBJ2-2; the match to TRBD2 covers 8 bases. Germline CDR1 is SGDLS and CDR2 is YYNGEE. Unmatched junction bases numbered 10, after V lost 0 bases and J lost 6 bases. The CDR3 runs 17 residues. The CDR3 region has the DNA TGTGCCAGCAGCGTAGTAGCGGGATGGGGAACCCCCGGGGAGCTGTTTTTT. Encoded protein: CASSVVAGWGTPGELFF.